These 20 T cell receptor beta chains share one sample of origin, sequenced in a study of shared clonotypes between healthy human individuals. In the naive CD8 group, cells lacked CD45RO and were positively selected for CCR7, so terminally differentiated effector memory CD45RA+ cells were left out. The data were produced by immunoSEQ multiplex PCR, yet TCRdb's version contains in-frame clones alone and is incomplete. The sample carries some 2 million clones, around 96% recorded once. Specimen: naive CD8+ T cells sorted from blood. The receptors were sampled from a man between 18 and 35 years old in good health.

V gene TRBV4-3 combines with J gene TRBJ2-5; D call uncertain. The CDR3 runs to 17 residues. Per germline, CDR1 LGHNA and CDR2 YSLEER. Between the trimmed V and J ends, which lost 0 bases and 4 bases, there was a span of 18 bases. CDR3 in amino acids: CASSQDPKGALGETQYF. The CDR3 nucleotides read TGCGCCAGCAGCCAAGATCCGAAGGGCGCGTTGGGAGAGACCCAGTACTTC.

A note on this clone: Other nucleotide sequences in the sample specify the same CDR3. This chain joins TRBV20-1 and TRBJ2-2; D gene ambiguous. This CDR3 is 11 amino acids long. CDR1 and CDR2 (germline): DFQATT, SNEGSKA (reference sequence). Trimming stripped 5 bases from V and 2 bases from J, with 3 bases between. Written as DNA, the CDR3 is TGCAGTGCTCGAAACACCGGGGAGCTGTTTTTT. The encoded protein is CSARNTGELFF.

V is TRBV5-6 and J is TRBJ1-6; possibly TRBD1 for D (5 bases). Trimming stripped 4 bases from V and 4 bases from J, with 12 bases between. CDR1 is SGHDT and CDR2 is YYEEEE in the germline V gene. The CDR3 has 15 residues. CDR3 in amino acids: CASSQNGGYNSPLHF. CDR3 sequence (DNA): TGTGCCAGCAGCCAAAACGGGGGTTATAATTCACCCCTCCACTTT.

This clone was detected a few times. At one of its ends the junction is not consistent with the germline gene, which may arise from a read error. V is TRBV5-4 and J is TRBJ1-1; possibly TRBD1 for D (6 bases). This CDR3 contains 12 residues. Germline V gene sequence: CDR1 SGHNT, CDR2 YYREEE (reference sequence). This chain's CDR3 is CASSLHTGEGVF. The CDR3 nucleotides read TGTGCCAGCAGCTTACACACGGGTGAGGGGGTCTTT.

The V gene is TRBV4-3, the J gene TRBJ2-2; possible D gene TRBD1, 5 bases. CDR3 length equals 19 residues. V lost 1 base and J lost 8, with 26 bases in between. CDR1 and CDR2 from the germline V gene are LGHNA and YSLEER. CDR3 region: CASSQVNLGVIGITGELFF. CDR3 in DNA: TGCGCCAGCAGCCAAGTTAACTTAGGGGTTATAGGAATTACTGGGGAGCTGTTTTTT.

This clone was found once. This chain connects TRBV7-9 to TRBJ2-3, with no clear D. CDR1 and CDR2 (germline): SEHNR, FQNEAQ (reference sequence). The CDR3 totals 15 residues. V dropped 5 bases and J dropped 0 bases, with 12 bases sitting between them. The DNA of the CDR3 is TGTGCCAGCAGCGAAAATAGGCTTAGCACAGATACGCAGTATTTT. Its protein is CASSENRLSTDTQYF. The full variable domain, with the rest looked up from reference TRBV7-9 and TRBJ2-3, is DTGVSQNPRHKITKRGQNVTFRCDPISEHNRLYWYRQTLGQGPEFLTYFQNEAQLEKSRLLSDRFSAERPKGSFSTLEIQRTEQGDSAMYLCASSENRLSTDTQYFGPGTRLTVL.

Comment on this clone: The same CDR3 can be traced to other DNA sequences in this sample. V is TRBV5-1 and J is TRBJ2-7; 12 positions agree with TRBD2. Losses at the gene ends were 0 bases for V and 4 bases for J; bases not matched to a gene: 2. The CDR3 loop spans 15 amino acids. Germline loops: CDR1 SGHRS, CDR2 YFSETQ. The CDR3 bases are TGCGCCAGCAGCTTGGGGACTAGCGGGACATACGAGCAGTACTTC. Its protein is CASSLGTSGTYEQYF.

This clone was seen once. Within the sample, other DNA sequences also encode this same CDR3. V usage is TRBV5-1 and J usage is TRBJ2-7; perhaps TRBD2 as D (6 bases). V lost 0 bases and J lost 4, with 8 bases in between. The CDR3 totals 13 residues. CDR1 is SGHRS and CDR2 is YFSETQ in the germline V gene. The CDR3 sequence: CASSLDGTYEQYF. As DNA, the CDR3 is TGCGCCAGCAGCTTGGACGGGACTTACGAGCAGTACTTC.

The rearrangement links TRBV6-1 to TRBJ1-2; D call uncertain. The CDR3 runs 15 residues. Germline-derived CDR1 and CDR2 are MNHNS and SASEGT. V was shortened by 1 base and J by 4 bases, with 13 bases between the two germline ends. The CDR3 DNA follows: TGTGCCAGCAGTGAAGACCCGTTCTTTACCTATGGCTACACCTTC. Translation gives CASSEDPFFTYGYTF.

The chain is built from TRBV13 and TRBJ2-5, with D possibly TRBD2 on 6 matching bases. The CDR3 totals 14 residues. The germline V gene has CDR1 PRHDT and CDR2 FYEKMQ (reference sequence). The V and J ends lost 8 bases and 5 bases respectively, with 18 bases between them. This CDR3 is CASGFSGYAETQYF. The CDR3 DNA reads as TGTGCCAGCGGATTTAGCGGCTATGCGGAGACCCAGTACTTC.

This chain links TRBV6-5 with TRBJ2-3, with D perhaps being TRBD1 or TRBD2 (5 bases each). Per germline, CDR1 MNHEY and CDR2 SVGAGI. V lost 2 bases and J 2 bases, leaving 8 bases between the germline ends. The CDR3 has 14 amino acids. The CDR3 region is CASSYGTATDTQYF. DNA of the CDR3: TGTGCCAGCAGTTACGGGACGGCCACAGATACGCAGTATTTT.

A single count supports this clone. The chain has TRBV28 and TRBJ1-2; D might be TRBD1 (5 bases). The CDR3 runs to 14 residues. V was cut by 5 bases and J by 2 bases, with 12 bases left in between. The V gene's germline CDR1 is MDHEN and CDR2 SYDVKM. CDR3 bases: TGTGCCAGCAGTCACACGACAGAGAACTATGGCTACACCTTC. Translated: CASSHTTENYGYTF.

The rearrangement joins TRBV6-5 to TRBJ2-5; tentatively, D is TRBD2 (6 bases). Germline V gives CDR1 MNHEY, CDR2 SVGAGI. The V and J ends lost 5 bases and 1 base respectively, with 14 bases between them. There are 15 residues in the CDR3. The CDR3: CASSPDGGTQETQYF. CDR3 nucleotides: TGTGCCAGCAGTCCAGATGGCGGGACCCAAGAGACCCAGTACTTC.

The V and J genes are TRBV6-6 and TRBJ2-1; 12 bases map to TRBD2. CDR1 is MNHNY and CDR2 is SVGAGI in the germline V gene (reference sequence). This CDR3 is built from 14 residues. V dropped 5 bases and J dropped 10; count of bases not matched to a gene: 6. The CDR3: CASSHPGTSGEQFF. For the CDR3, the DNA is TGTGCCAGCAGTCATCCCGGGACTAGCGGGGAGCAGTTCTTC.

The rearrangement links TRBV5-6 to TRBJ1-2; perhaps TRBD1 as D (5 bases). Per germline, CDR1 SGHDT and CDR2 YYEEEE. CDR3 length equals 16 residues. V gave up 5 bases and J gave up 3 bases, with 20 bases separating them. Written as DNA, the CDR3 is TGTGCCAGCAGATCCTCCCAGGACACCCTACACTATGGCTACACCTTC. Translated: CASRSSQDTLHYGYTF.

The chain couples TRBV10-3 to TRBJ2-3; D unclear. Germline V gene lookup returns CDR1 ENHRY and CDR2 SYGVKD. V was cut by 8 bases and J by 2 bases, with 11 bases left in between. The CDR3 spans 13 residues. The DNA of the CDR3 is TGTGCCATCGCGCGAGAAAACACAGATACGCAGTATTTT. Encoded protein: CAIARENTDTQYF.

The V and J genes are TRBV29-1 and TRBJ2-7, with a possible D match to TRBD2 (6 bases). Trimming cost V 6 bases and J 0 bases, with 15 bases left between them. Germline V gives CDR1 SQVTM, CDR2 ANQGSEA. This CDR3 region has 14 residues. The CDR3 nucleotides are TGCAGCGTGTCTGGCGGGACGGACTCCTACGAGCAGTACTTC. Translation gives CSVSGGTDSYEQYF.

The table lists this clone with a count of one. CDR3 DNA: TGCGCCAGCAGTGCGGGAGGGGAGCGCGAGCAGTACTTC. It specifies CASSAGGEREQYF. V gene TRBV10-1 combines with J gene TRBJ2-7; 8 positions agree with TRBD2. Germline V gene data show CDR1 as WNHNN and CDR2 as SYGVQD (reference sequence). The V segment lost 4 bases and the J segment 6 bases; nucleotides outside the gene matches: 5. The CDR3 totals 13 residues.

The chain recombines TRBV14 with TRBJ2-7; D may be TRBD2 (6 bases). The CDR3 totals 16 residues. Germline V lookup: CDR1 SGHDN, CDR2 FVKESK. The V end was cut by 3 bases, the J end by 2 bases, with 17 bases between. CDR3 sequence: CASSQREDGWTYEQYF. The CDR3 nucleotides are TGTGCCAGCAGCCAGAGGGAGGACGGGTGGACCTACGAGCAGTACTTC.

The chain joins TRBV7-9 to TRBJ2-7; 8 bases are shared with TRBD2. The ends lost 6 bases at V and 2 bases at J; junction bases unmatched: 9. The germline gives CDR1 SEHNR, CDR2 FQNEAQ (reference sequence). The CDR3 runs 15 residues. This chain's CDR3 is CASSPVSGGTYEQYF. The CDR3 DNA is TGTGCCAGCAGTCCCGTCTCGGGAGGGACCTACGAGCAGTACTTC.